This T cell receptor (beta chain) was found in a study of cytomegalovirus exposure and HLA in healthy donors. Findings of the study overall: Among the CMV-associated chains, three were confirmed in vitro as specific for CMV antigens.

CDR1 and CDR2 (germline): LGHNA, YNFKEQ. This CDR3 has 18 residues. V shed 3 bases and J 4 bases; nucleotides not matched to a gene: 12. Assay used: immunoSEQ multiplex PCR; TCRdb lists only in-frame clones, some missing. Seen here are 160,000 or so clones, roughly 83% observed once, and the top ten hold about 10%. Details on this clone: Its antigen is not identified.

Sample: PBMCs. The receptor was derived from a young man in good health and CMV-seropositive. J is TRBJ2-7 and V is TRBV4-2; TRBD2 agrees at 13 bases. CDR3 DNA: TGTGCCAGCAGCCACCGGACTAGCGGGAGAGGGGATGTGTACGAGCAGTACTTC. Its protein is CASSHRTSGRGDVYEQYF.